This TCR beta chain was recovered during a study of blood T cell repertoires in COVID-19. This CDR3 has 15 residues. Germline assignment: CDR1 GTSNPN and CDR2 SVGIG (reference sequence). J lost 3 bases, V lost 2 bases, and 5 bases had no gene match. TCRdb's table, derived via immunoSEQ multiplex PCR, lists solely in-frame clones and lacks some. This sample has about 320,000 clones, with approximately 81% found just once. The genes are TRBV30 and TRBJ2-3, with 10 bases that match TRBD2. The material sequenced was PBMCs or T cells enriched from blood (not recorded which). This TCR was sampled from a woman aged 25-40 years who had been exposed to COVID-19. For the CDR3, the DNA is TGTGCCTGGAGTTCAGCTAGCGGGAGTACAGATACGCAGTATTTT. Encoded protein: CAWSSASGSTDTQYF.